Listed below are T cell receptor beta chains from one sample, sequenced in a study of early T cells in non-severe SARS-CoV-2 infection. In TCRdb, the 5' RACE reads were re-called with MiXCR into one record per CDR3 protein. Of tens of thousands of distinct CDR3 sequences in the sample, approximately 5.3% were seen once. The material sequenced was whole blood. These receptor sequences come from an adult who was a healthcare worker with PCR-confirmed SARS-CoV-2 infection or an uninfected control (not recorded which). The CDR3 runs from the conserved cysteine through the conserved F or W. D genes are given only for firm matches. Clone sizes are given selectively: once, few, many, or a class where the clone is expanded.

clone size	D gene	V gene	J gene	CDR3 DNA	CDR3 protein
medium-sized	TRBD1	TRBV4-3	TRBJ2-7	TGCGCCAGCAGCCCCTCCGGCACAGGGACAGGGTCCTACGAGCAGTACTTC	CASSPSGTGTGSYEQYF
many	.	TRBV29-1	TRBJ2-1	TGCAGCTTGGGCCGGATTAATGAGCAGTTCTTC	CSLGRINEQFF
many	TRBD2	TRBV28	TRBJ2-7	TGTGCCAGCAATCTTAGCGGGGGGCCCTCCATTCTCTACGAGCAGTACTTC	CASNLSGGPSILYEQYF
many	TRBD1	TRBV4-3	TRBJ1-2	TGCGCCAGCAGCCGATTAGGACAGGTTGATGGCTACACCTTC	CASSRLGQVDGYTF
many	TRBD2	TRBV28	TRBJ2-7	TGTGCCAGCAGTGCACCCGGGACTAGCATCTACGAGCAGTACTTC	CASSAPGTSIYEQYF
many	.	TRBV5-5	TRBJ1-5	TGTGCCAGCAGCTTGGGCTCATCAGGGGCCGGCAATCAGCCCCAGCATTTT	CASSLGSSGAGNQPQHF
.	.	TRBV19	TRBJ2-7	TGTGCCAGTAGTGGTCGGGCCCTCTACGAGCAGTACTTC	CASSGRALYEQYF
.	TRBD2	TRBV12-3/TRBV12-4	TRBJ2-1	TGTGCCAGCAGTCCGGCTAGCGGGAGGGCCGTGGAGCAGTTCTTC	CASSPASGRAVEQFF
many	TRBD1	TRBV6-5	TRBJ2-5	TGTGCCAGCAGTTACCTCCGGACAGGGTTGGAGACCCAGTACTTC	CASSYLRTGLETQYF
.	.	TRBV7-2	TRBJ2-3	TGTGCCAGCAGCTCGAATCCCACTGGGGGAGATACGCAGTATTTT	CASSSNPTGGDTQYF
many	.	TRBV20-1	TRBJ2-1	TGCAGTGCGAAGAGAGGGGGCGGGATAGTTAATGAGCAGTTCTTC	CSAKRGGGIVNEQFF
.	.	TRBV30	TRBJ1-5	TGTGCCTGGAGTGGGACAGATCAGCCCCAGCATTTT	CAWSGTDQPQHF
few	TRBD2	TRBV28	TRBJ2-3	TGTGCCAGCAGTTTATCCGGGGGGGTACCCACAGATACGCAGTATTTT	CASSLSGGVPTDTQYF
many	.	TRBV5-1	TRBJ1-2	TGCGCCAGCAGCTTGGATCGCCCTGGGATTAATGGCTACACCTTC	CASSLDRPGINGYTF
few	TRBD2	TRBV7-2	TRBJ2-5	TGTGCCAGCAGCTCGGGGACTAGCAGGGCAGAGACCCAGTACTTC	CASSSGTSRAETQYF
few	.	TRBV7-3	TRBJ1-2	TGTGCCAGCAGCCTGAACGGACAGAAGCCTTATGGCTACACCTTC	CASSLNGQKPYGYTF
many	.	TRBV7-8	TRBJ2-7	TGTGCCAGCAGCTCCAGACCACTCGACGGGTCCTACGAGCAGTACTTC	CASSSRPLDGSYEQYF
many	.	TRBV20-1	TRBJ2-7	TGCAGTGCGAGGCAGGGCCCCTACGAGCAGTACTTC	CSARQGPYEQYF
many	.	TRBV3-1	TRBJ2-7	TGTGCCAGCAGCCACGGTGGGCAGGGTGCCTACGAGCAGTACTTC	CASSHGGQGAYEQYF
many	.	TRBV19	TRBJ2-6	TGTGCCAGTAGTATGGGTGCTGGGGCCAACGTCCTGACTTTC	CASSMGAGANVLTF
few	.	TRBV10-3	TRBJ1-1	TGTGCCATCAGTGAGTATGGCAGCCAGGGGACTGAAGCTTTCTTT	CAISEYGSQGTEAFF
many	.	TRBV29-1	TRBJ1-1	TGCAGCGCTGAGTTCGGGGTTGGCACTGAAGCTTTCTTT	CSAEFGVGTEAFF
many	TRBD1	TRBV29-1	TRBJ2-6	TGCAGCGTTGAGTCCGGGACAGGGGGAGGCGGGGCCAACGTCCTGACTTTC	CSVESGTGGGGANVLTF
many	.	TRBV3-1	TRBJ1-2	TGTGCCAGCAGCCGCCGACAGCACCAAGACCTCTATGGCTACACCTTC	CASSRRQHQDLYGYTF
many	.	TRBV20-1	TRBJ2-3	TGCAGTGCTAGCCTCACAGATACGCAGTATTTT	CSASLTDTQYF
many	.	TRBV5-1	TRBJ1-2	TGCGCCAGCGCAGGGGACTATGGCTACACCTTC	CASAGDYGYTF
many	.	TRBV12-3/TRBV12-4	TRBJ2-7	TGTGCCAGCAGTCCAGGGGGGGGCTCCTACGAGCAGTACTTC	CASSPGGGSYEQYF
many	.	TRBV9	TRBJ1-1	TGTGCCAGCAGCGTAGTTAGGACATTGAGAGCTTTCTTT	CASSVVRTLRAFF
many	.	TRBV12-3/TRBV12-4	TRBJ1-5	TGTGCCAGCACCCCGGGGAGCGGCAATCAGCCCCAGCATTTT	CASTPGSGNQPQHF
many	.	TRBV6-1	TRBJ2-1	TGTGCCAGCAGTGATTGGGGGAACCCCTACAATGAGCAGTTCTTC	CASSDWGNPYNEQFF
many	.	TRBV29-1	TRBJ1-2	TGCAGCGTTGAAGCCACCCCCGGGACCGGCTACACCTTC	CSVEATPGTGYTF